These 13 T cell receptor beta chains originate from one sample sequenced in a study of blood T cell repertoires in COVID-19. This table comes from immunoSEQ multiplex PCR, and its TCRdb copy is limited to in-frame clones, with some not included. Counted here are fewer than 450,000 clones, roughly 90% occurring once; the ten biggest clones make up more than 1%. Input material: PBMCs or T cells enriched from blood (not recorded which). The receptors derive from a young woman who had recovered from COVID-19.

J is TRBJ2-1 and V is TRBV5-4; TRBD1 might be the D (6 bases). CDR3 length equals 13 residues. V lost 4 bases to trimming and J lost 5 bases, with 10 bases between them. Germline CDR1 is SGHNT and CDR2 is YYREEE (reference sequence). The chain's CDR3 is CASSDRTDNEQFF. CDR3 in DNA: TGTGCCAGCAGCGACAGGACAGACAATGAGCAGTTCTTC.

The chain carries TRBV7-2 and TRBJ2-1, with D possibly TRBD2 on 6 matching bases. The CDR3 length is 13 residues. Germline CDR1 reads SGHTA; CDR2 reads FQGNSA. With 2 bases removed from V and 9 bases from J, the gap between germline ends came to 11 bases. In DNA form, the CDR3 reads TGTGCCAGCAGCTTATCCGGGGGTGGTGAGCAGTTCTTC. It codes for CASSLSGGGEQFF.

The chain employs TRBV10-3 and TRBJ2-5; TRBD1 aligns across 8 bases. CDR1 and CDR2 from the germline V gene are ENHRY and SYGVKD. After removal of 4 bases from V and 1 base from J, the junction contained 5 bases not matched to a gene. CDR3 length: 15 residues. CDR3 residues: CAISGRQGFQETQYF. The CDR3 nucleotides are TGTGCCATCAGTGGACGACAGGGGTTCCAAGAGACCCAGTACTTC.

Concerning this clone itself: This specimen includes other DNA sequences encoding the same CDR3. The rearrangement joins TRBV18 to TRBJ2-7; weak D call: TRBD1 (5 bases). Germline lookup yields CDR1 KGHSH and CDR2 LQKENI. V lost 3 bases and J lost 0, with 9 bases in between. The CDR3 extends over 14 amino acids. DNA of the CDR3: TGTGCCAGCTCACCTGGTACAGGCTCCTACGAGCAGTACTTC. Translated: CASSPGTGSYEQYF.

The gene calls are TRBV27 and TRBJ1-2, with D maybe TRBD1 (5 bases). Germline V gene data show CDR1 as MNHEY and CDR2 as SMNVEV (reference sequence). Deletions cut 6 bases from V and 5 bases from J, with 13 bases between. This CDR3 is built from 13 residues. In nucleotides, the CDR3 is TGTGCCAGCAGGGGGCATGTGGGGTATGGCTACACCTTC. Translated: CASRGHVGYGYTF.

The V and J genes are TRBV7-2 and TRBJ2-7; 8 bases are a match to TRBD2. The length of the CDR3 is 15 residues. From germline, CDR1 is SGHTA and CDR2 FQGNSA. Trimming cost V 5 bases and J 6 bases; bases outside gene matches: 12. CDR3 in DNA: TGTGCCAGCAGCAACCCGGGGGGGCTCGGAAGCGAGCAGTACTTC. This sequence encodes CASSNPGGLGSEQYF.

This clone appeared once. The gene calls are TRBV15 and TRBJ2-7, with 10 nucleotides matching TRBD1. The CDR3 runs 14 residues. CDR1 and CDR2 (germline): LNHNV, YYDKDF (reference sequence). V trimming: 7 bases; J trimming: 7 bases; junction bases outside the gene matches: 10. The CDR3 nucleotides read TGTGCCACCAACCCCGGGACAGGGGACGGGGAGCAGTACTTC. This codes for CATNPGTGDGEQYF.

The gene calls are TRBV11-2 and TRBJ2-5, with D possibly being TRBD2 (5 bases). Germline values: CDR1 SGHAT, CDR2 FQNNGV. V shed 1 base and J shed 4 bases, with 10 bases lying between them. The length of the CDR3 is 14 residues. CDR3 bases: TGTGCCAGCAGCTTAGTCCGGGGTACAGAGACCCAGTACTTC. Translation gives CASSLVRGTETQYF.

Regarding this clone: Mismatch with germline at one junction end may stem from a read error. The CDR3 is CACSVELSNQPQHF. The CDR3 nucleotides are TGTGCCTGTAGTGTAGAGCTATCCAATCAGCCCCAGCATTTT. The chain has TRBV30 and TRBJ1-5, with unresolved D. CDR1 GTSNPN and CDR2 SVGIG come from the germline V gene (reference sequence). This CDR3 has 14 amino acids.

The J gene is TRBJ2-1, the V gene TRBV7-8; D may be TRBD1 (5 bases). The germline gives CDR1 SGHVS, CDR2 FQNEAQ. V was trimmed by 2 bases and J by 6 bases, leaving 11 bases between them. The CDR3 runs 14 residues. CDR3 region: CASSLSGQGNEQFF. The DNA for the CDR3 is TGTGCCAGCAGCTTATCCGGGCAGGGCAATGAGCAGTTCTTC.

This rearrangement joins TRBV7-2 to TRBJ2-5; no clear D gene. This CDR3 spans 14 amino acids. From germline, CDR1 is SGHTA and CDR2 FQGNSA. V gave up 5 bases and J gave up 1 base, with 11 bases separating them. DNA for the CDR3: TGTGCCAGCAGCCATGGGCCAGCCCAAGAGACCCAGTACTTC. It translates to CASSHGPAQETQYF.

The V gene is TRBV5-6, the J gene TRBJ2-3, with D perhaps TRBD2 (7 bases). The CDR3 loop spans 15 amino acids. Trimming took 3 bases from V and 3 from J, leaving 14 bases between them. Germline V CDR1 and CDR2: SGHDT, YYEEEE. The CDR3 nucleotides are TGTGCCAGCAGCTCGGGGGGCCGGATTACAGATACGCAGTATTTT. It specifies CASSSGGRITDTQYF.

This chain links TRBV15 with TRBJ2-1, with TRBD2 matching 8 bases. The germline CDR1 and CDR2 sequences are LNHNV and YYDKDF (reference sequence). The CDR3 totals 18 residues. The ends lost 4 bases at V and 8 bases at J; junction bases unmatched: 19. In DNA, the CDR3 is TGTGCCACCAGCAATGGGGGTCGAGGTGGAGAGCGGGGGTATGAGCAGTTCTTC. Amino acids: CATSNGGRGGERGYEQFF.